This T cell receptor (beta chain) emerged from a study of blood T cell repertoires in COVID-19. Study details: Whether acute or convalescent, the COVID-19 samples came from the United States, Italy and Spain.

V lost 3 bases to trimming and J lost 1 base, with 7 bases between them. The CDR3 contains 12 residues. CDR1 and CDR2 from the germline V gene are GTSNPN and SVGIG (reference sequence). Libraries were prepared by immunoSEQ multiplex PCR; TCRdb keeps only in-frame clonotypes and omits some of them. The sample has about 56,000 clones, about 90% seen once. This receptor was identified in a human donor in a cohort sampled during active COVID-19. Material for sequencing was peripheral blood. The V gene is TRBV30, the J gene TRBJ2-7; possibly TRBD1 for D (6 bases). DNA of the CDR3: TGTGCCTGGAGCAGGGGTTCCTACGAGCAGTACTTC. Protein sequence: CAWSRGSYEQYF.